One sample yielded the 5 T cell receptor beta chains listed below, sequenced in a study of T cell repertoires in ileal Crohn's disease. Repertoires were generated with immunoSEQ multiplex PCR, while TCRdb's copy carries only in-frame clones and drops some. This sample has around 7,400 clones, with roughly 76% found just once. Sequencing was done on a sample of ileal tissue. The source of these receptors is an adult with Crohn's disease.

The V and J genes are TRBV2 and TRBJ2-1, with 9 bases that match TRBD2. The CDR3 totals 16 residues. V dropped 5 bases and J dropped 8; count of bases not matched to a gene: 13. Germline V gives CDR1 SNHLY, CDR2 FYNNEI. CDR3 region: CASSNSGSMFSDEQFF. The CDR3 DNA follows: TGTGCCAGCAGTAATAGCGGGAGCATGTTTTCTGATGAGCAGTTCTTC.

The chain recombines TRBV29-1 with TRBJ2-5; D gene ambiguous. CDR1 and CDR2 from the germline V gene are SQVTM and ANQGSEA. This CDR3 region has 14 residues. The V end was cut by 4 bases, the J end by 4 bases, with 16 bases between. The CDR3 nucleotides read TGCAGCGTTGGTGGCGGAGCCCATCTAGAGACCCAGTACTTC. Residues: CSVGGGAHLETQYF.

V gene TRBV7-8 combines with J gene TRBJ2-3; D remains unclear. The germline V gene encodes CDR1 SGHVS and CDR2 FQNEAQ. This CDR3 contains 17 residues. The V end was cut by 2 bases, the J end by 6 bases, with 21 bases between. The CDR3 loop is CASSLFSRLTTFDTQYF. The DNA of the CDR3 is TGTGCCAGCAGCTTATTCTCTCGATTAACTACCTTCGATACGCAGTATTTT.

The V call is TRBV5-6, the J call TRBJ1-3; no clear D gene. CDR3 length equals 16 residues. Germline CDR1 reads SGHDT; CDR2 reads YYEEEE. V shed 0 bases and J shed 0 bases, with 10 bases lying between them. As DNA, the CDR3 is TGTGCCAGCAGCTTGGGCCCAAGCCTCTCTGGAAACACCATATATTTT. This encodes CASSLGPSLSGNTIYF.

This chain uses TRBV19 with TRBJ1-2; 7 nucleotides match TRBD1. Germline loops: CDR1 LNHDA, CDR2 SQIVND (reference sequence). Germline trimming cut 3 bases from V and 5 bases from J; bases unmatched to any gene: 12. CDR3 length: 16 residues. CDR3 DNA: TGTGCCAGTAGTATTTGGGCGACAGGGAACCGATATGGCTACACCTTC. Its protein is CASSIWATGNRYGYTF.